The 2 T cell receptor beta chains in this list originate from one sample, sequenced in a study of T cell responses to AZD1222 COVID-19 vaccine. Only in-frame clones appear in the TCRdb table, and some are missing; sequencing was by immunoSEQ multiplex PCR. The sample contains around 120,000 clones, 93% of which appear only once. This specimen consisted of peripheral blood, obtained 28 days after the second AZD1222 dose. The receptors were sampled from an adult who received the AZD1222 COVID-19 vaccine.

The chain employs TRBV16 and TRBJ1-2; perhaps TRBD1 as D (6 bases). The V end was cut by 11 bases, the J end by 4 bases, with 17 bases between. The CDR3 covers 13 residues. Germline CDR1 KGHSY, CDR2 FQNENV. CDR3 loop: CAGQGTQSYGYTF. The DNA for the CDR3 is TGTGCCGGCCAGGGGACGCAGTCCTATGGCTACACCTTC.

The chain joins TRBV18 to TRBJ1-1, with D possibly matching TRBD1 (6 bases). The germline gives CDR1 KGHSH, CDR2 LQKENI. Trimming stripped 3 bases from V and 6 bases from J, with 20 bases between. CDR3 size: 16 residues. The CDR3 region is CASSPTGASSGAEAFF. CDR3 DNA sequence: TGTGCCAGCTCACCTACCGGGGCCAGCTCAGGGGCTGAAGCTTTCTTT.